Sequencing of this T cell receptor beta chain was carried out in a study of PD-L1 blockade in urothelial cancer. Per germline, CDR1 SQVTM and CDR2 ANQGSEA. V lost 6 bases to trimming and J lost 3 bases, with 11 bases between them. The CDR3 is 12 residues long. Documented time point: pretreatment peripheral blood. Data came from immunoSEQ multiplex PCR; TCRdb stores just in-frame clones and leaves some out. Of 50,000 to 55,000 clones in the sample, around 84% were seen once. Specimen: PBMCs, collected around atezolizumab (anti-PD-L1) treatment. This receptor was identified in a man aged 60 to 69 with urothelial cancer. The rearrangement uses TRBV29-1 and TRBJ1-2; no firm D call. The DNA of the CDR3 is TGCAGCGTCACTCCCAATGACTATGGCTACACCTTC. Translating it yields CSVTPNDYGYTF.